This TCR beta chain was identified in a study of blood T cell repertoires in COVID-19. At the level of the study: T cells, B-cell-depleted T cells, or PBMCs supplied cDNA or gDNA.

Assay: immunoSEQ multiplex PCR; the TCRdb copy retains only in-frame clones and omits some. The data hold a few hundred thousand clones, with about 85% observed a single time. The CDR3 has 12 residues. Looked up from germline, CDR1 is SGHVS and CDR2 is FQNEAQ. Trimming pared 7 bases from V and 6 bases from J, leaving 13 bases between. The receptor comes from a man aged 18 to 30 with active or convalescent COVID-19. The chain joins TRBV7-8 to TRBJ2-7; D is possibly TRBD2 (5 bases). The sequenced sample was peripheral blood. The chain's CDR3 is CASIGGGPEQYF. As DNA, the CDR3 is TGTGCCAGCATCGGAGGTGGCCCCGAGCAGTACTTC.